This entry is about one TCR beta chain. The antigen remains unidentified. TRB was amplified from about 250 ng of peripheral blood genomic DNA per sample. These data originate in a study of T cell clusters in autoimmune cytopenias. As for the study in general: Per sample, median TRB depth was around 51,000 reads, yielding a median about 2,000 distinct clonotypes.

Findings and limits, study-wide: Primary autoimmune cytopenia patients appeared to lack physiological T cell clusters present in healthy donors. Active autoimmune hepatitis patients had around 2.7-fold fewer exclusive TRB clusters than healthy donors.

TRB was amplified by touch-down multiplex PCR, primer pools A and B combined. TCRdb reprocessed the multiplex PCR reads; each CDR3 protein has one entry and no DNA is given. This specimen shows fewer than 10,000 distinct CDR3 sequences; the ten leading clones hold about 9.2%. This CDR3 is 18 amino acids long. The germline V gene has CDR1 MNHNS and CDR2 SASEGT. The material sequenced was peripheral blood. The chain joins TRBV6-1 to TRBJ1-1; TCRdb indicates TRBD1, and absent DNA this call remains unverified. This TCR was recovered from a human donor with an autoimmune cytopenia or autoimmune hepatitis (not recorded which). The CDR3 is CASSEAFWGAGARTEAFF.